Listed here are 24 T cell receptor beta chains from one sample, sequenced in a study of cytomegalovirus exposure and HLA in healthy donors. The PCR made use of 60 Vbeta and 13 Jbeta primers. Sequencing used immunoSEQ multiplex PCR; TCRdb keeps in-frame clones, though not all of them. The repertoire table contains roughly 50,000 clones. Sequencing was performed on PBMCs. These TCRs come from a middle-aged woman in good health and CMV-seronegative.

This chain joins TRBV18 and TRBJ1-2, with a possible D match to TRBD1 (6 bases). The CDR3 contains 14 residues. V shed 6 bases and J shed 4 bases, with 15 bases lying between them. The germline gives CDR1 KGHSH, CDR2 LQKENI. The DNA of the CDR3 is TGTGCCAGCTCTAAAGACAGGAATGTCTATGGCTACACCTTC. Its protein is CASSKDRNVYGYTF.

About this clone itself: The junction shows a germline mismatch at one end, possibly a read error. The rearrangement links TRBV4-1 to TRBJ2-3; no firm D call. The germline V gene has CDR1 MGHRA and CDR2 YSYEKL. The CDR3 runs 14 residues. The CDR3, as DNA: TGCGCCAGCAGCCAAGTTCAAAGCACGGATACGCAGTATTTT. As protein: CASSQVQSTDTQYF.

The genes are TRBV4-1 and TRBJ2-1; D is uncertain. The CDR3 loop spans 16 amino acids. Deletions cut 0 bases from V and 4 bases from J, with 13 bases between. The germline gives CDR1 MGHRA, CDR2 YSYEKL. CDR3 in amino acids: CASSQDRSREYNEQFF. The CDR3 DNA reads TGCGCCAGCAGCCAAGATCGGTCTCGAGAGTACAATGAGCAGTTCTTC.

The chain couples TRBV11-3 to TRBJ2-7; weak D call: TRBD2 (6 bases). Trimming took 2 bases from V and 0 from J, leaving 8 bases between them. The CDR3 totals 14 residues. Germline CDR1 and CDR2: SGHNT and YENEEA. CDR3 bases: TGTGCCAGCAGCTTATGGACTACCTCCTACGAGCAGTACTTC. This codes for CASSLWTTSYEQYF. Full variable domain (remainder filled in from reference TRBV11-3 and TRBJ2-7): EAGVVQSPRYKIIEKKQPVAFWCNPISGHNTLYWYLQNLGQGPELLIRYENEEAVDDSQLPKDRFSAERLKGVDSTLKIQPAELGDSAVYLCASSLWTTSYEQYFGPGTRLTVT.

The J gene is TRBJ2-1, the V gene TRBV4-3; 12 positions agree with TRBD2. CDR1 LGHNA and CDR2 YSLEER come from the germline V gene. The CDR3 is 15 amino acids. Trimming removed 5 bases from V and 10 bases from J; junction bases left unmatched: 9. The CDR3 reads CASSAASGGAREQFF. CDR3 nucleotide sequence: TGCGCCAGCAGCGCTGCTAGCGGGGGGGCCCGGGAGCAGTTCTTC.

This chain joins TRBV9 and TRBJ2-2, with 7 bases matching TRBD1. The V gene end was trimmed by 4 bases and the J gene end by 5 bases; junction bases not matched to a gene: 5. Germline CDR1 SGDLS, CDR2 YYNGEE. The CDR3 spans 14 residues. The CDR3 nucleotides are TGTGCCAGCAGCTTCTCCAGGGGGACCGGGGAGCTGTTTTTT. As protein: CASSFSRGTGELFF.

V usage is TRBV19 and J usage is TRBJ1-2, with a possible D match to TRBD1 (6 bases). This CDR3 has 16 residues. Germline V gives CDR1 LNHDA, CDR2 SQIVND (reference sequence). Between the trimmed V and J ends, which lost 0 bases and 3 bases, there was a span of 14 bases. The CDR3 DNA reads as TGTGCCAGTAGTATAGAATCCAGGGGAGAAGACTATGGCTACACCTTC. Translated, it gives CASSIESRGEDYGYTF.

The chain couples TRBV15 to TRBJ2-3, with 9 bases identical to TRBD2. The CDR3 spans 17 residues. CDR1 and CDR2 (germline): LNHNV, YYDKDF (reference sequence). V shed 0 bases and J 6 bases; nucleotides not matched to a gene: 10. The CDR3 DNA follows: TGTGCCACCAGCAGAGATAGGACAGCGGGGGGAGGTGATACGCAGTATTTT. This codes for CATSRDRTAGGGDTQYF.

The J gene is TRBJ2-2, the V gene TRBV19; D possibly corresponds to TRBD1 (6 bases). This CDR3 is built from 17 residues. The V gene lost 3 bases and the J gene lost 1 base, with 15 bases spanning the gap. CDR1 LNHDA and CDR2 SQIVND come from the germline V gene (reference sequence). In DNA, the CDR3 is TGTGCCAGTAGTATTCGGTTTGGGGGCCGGAACACCGGGGAGCTGTTTTTT. This gives the protein CASSIRFGGRNTGELFF.

V usage is TRBV5-1 and J usage is TRBJ1-4; D unclear. The ends were cut back, 4 bases at V and 8 bases at J, with 15 bases in the middle. CDR1 SGHRS and CDR2 YFSETQ come from the germline V gene. The CDR3 covers 14 residues. The chain's CDR3 is CASSISTAREKLFF. In DNA, the CDR3 is TGCGCCAGCAGCATTTCGACGGCCAGGGAAAAACTGTTTTTT.

The chain has TRBV6-1 and TRBJ2-7, with D perhaps matching TRBD2 (5 bases). V was clipped by 2 bases and J by 2 bases, with 7 bases between them. Germline values: CDR1 MNHNS, CDR2 SASEGT. The CDR3 sequence is 13 residues long. CDR3 region: CASSEWGAYEQYF. The CDR3 bases are TGTGCCAGCAGTGAATGGGGAGCCTACGAGCAGTACTTC.

In the case of this clone: Distinct nucleotide sequences in the sample also encode this CDR3. J is TRBJ2-1 and V is TRBV20-1, with a weak D call TRBD1 (5 bases). V lost 4 bases and J lost 4, with 5 bases in between. The germline V gene encodes CDR1 DFQATT and CDR2 SNEGSKA (reference sequence). The CDR3 runs 11 residues. Here the CDR3 reads CSATGYNEQFF. Written as DNA, the CDR3 is TGCAGTGCTACAGGGTACAATGAGCAGTTCTTC.

This chain joins TRBV5-1 and TRBJ2-1, with 7 bases identical to TRBD2. The CDR3 runs 14 residues. The germline CDR1 and CDR2 sequences are SGHRS and YFSETQ. V dropped 4 bases and J dropped 10; count of bases not matched to a gene: 11. CDR3 region: CASSEPGLHAEQFF. DNA of the CDR3: TGCGCCAGCAGCGAACCGGGACTACACGCGGAGCAGTTCTTC.

This sequence joins TRBV6-1 and TRBJ1-2; tentative D call: TRBD1 (6 bases). Trimming took 5 bases from V and 4 from J, leaving 11 bases between them. Germline V gene sequence: CDR1 MNHNS, CDR2 SASEGT. The CDR3 sequence is 13 residues long. DNA of the CDR3: TGTGCCAGCAGTCCAGGGGTGGGCTATGGCTACACCTTC. This codes for CASSPGVGYGYTF.

This sequence joins TRBV2 and TRBJ1-1, with TRBD1 matching 10 bases. V was pared by 4 bases and J by 6 bases, with 5 bases of the junction left unmatched. The germline gives CDR1 SNHLY, CDR2 FYNNEI. The CDR3 sequence is 14 residues long. The CDR3 DNA sequence: TGTGCCAGCAGTGGACAGGGGGCTTTCTCTGAAGCTTTCTTT. Its protein is CASSGQGAFSEAFF. Looking up the rest from reference TRBV2 and TRBJ1-1 gives the full variable domain: EPEVTQTPSHQVTQMGQEVILRCVPISNHLYFYWYRQILGQKVEFLVSFYNNEISEKSEIFDDQFSVERPDGSNFTLKIRSTKLEDSAMYFCASSGQGAFSEAFFGQGTRLTVV.

This chain joins TRBV2 and TRBJ1-5; the D is unclear. V was pared by 6 bases and J by 3 bases, with 12 bases between. The CDR3 has 14 residues. Germline V gene sequence: CDR1 SNHLY, CDR2 FYNNEI. The CDR3 protein is CASSAESSNQPQHF. CDR3 DNA: TGTGCCAGCAGCGCTGAAAGCTCCAATCAGCCCCAGCATTTT.

The rearrangement uses TRBV5-1 and TRBJ2-7; D gene ambiguous. Trimming pared 4 bases from V and 5 bases from J, leaving 10 bases between. The germline gives CDR1 SGHRS, CDR2 YFSETQ. This CDR3 contains 12 residues. The CDR3 loop reads CASSGTFHEQYF. The CDR3 DNA is TGCGCCAGCAGCGGTACTTTCCACGAGCAGTACTTC.

The chain carries TRBV5-1 and TRBJ1-2; 9 bases are a match to TRBD1. CDR1 SGHRS and CDR2 YFSETQ come from the germline V gene. The CDR3 runs 14 residues. The V and J ends lost 4 bases and 3 bases, in that order; junction bases with no gene match: 4. The CDR3 region is CASSQGQGYYGYTF. Written as DNA, the CDR3 is TGCGCCAGCAGCCAGGGACAGGGATACTATGGCTACACCTTC.

CDR3 sequence (DNA): TGTGCCAGCAGCGTAGTTTCGGGTGGAGGAGATACGCAGTATTTT. Residues: CASSVVSGGGDTQYF. The chain recombines TRBV9 with TRBJ2-3; TRBD2 might be the D (5 bases). The CDR3 spans 15 residues. The germline V and J ends were trimmed by 0 bases and 5 bases, with 13 bases remaining between them. CDR1 and CDR2 (germline): SGDLS, YYNGEE. Drawing the rest from reference TRBV9 and TRBJ2-3, the complete variable domain is DSGVTQTPKHLITATGQRVTLRCSPRSGDLSVYWYQQSLDQGLQFLIQYYNGEERAKGNILERFSAQQFPDLHSELNLSSLELGDSALYFCASSVVSGGGDTQYFGPGTRLTVL.

The chain employs TRBV6-5 and TRBJ1-1, with 12 bases fitting TRBD1. Germline V gene data show CDR1 as MNHEY and CDR2 as SVGAGI. Trimming took 0 bases from V and 7 from J; bases not matched to a gene: 3. The CDR3 runs 15 residues. The CDR3 region has the DNA TGTGCCAGCAGTTACTCGGGACAGGGGGCAGGTGAAGCTTTCTTT. Translation gives CASSYSGQGAGEAFF.

This chain uses TRBV5-1 with TRBJ2-2; 11 bases map to TRBD2. Trimming took 7 bases from V and 5 from J; bases not matched to a gene: 7. From germline, CDR1 is SGHRS and CDR2 YFSETQ. The CDR3 is 15 amino acids. The CDR3 is CASGPTSGATGELFF. The CDR3 DNA reads TGCGCCAGCGGCCCGACTAGCGGGGCAACCGGGGAGCTGTTTTTT.

The chain couples TRBV27 to TRBJ2-3; 12 positions match TRBD2. The CDR3 runs to 16 residues. The J segment lost 2 bases and the V segment lost 4 bases, leaving 4 bases of the junction unmatched. CDR1 is MNHEY, CDR2 SMNVEV, per germline (reference sequence). The CDR3: CASSSGLAGYTDTQYF. CDR3 in DNA: TGTGCCAGCAGTTCGGGACTAGCGGGCTACACAGATACGCAGTATTTT.

V is TRBV12-5 and J is TRBJ1-1; 9 positions match TRBD1. Germline trimming cut 0 bases from V and 4 bases from J; bases unmatched to any gene: 6. The CDR3 is 16 amino acids. Germline-derived CDR1 and CDR2 are LGHNT and FRNRAP. In nucleotides, the CDR3 is TGTGCTAGTGGTTTGGTTTCAGGACAGGGGATCACTGAAGCTTTCTTT. Amino acid sequence: CASGLVSGQGITEAFF.

The chain joins TRBV6-5 to TRBJ1-3; TRBD1 matches at 9 bases. The V gene's germline CDR1 is MNHEY and CDR2 SVGAGI. Trimming removed 4 bases from V and 3 bases from J; junction bases left unmatched: 7. The CDR3 consists of 16 residues. The CDR3 spells CASSSTGGLSGNTIYF. CDR3 nucleotides: TGTGCCAGCAGTTCCACAGGGGGCTTAAGTGGAAACACCATATATTTT.